This entry lists 8 T cell receptor beta chains sequenced from one sample in a study of T cell repertoires in cytomegalovirus infection. TCRdb fed the reads into MiXCR, producing one record per CDR3 protein. Counted here are approximately 400,000 distinct CDR3 sequences, 31% occurring once; the ten biggest clones make up 12% to 15%. The sequenced sample consisted of PBMCs. Receptor source: a human donor in good health (CMV status not recorded). Some clones in this sample may be carry-over from other donors' samples.

This chain connects TRBV19 to TRBJ1-5, with D perhaps matching TRBD1 (5 bases). Trimming cost V 2 bases and J 6 bases, with 14 bases left between them. The CDR3 covers 15 residues. Germline V gives CDR1 LNHDA, CDR2 SQIVND (reference sequence). CDR3 region: CASSIYGGAGQPQHF. The CDR3 nucleotides read TGTGCCAGTAGTATATACGGAGGGGCCGGTCAGCCCCAGCATTTT.

This clonotype occurred a few times. The chain is built from TRBV29-1 and TRBJ2-2; 10 nucleotides match TRBD2. The V and J ends lost 6 bases and 7 bases, in that order; junction bases with no gene match: 5. This CDR3 spans 13 amino acids. The germline V gene has CDR1 SQVTM and CDR2 ANQGSEA. CDR3 residues: CSVSGGADGELFF. CDR3 DNA sequence: TGCAGCGTGAGCGGGGGGGCCGACGGGGAGCTGTTTTTT.

This clonotype came up many times. The V gene is TRBV7-2, the J gene TRBJ2-2, with 9 positions matching TRBD1. The CDR3 is 15 residues long. V lost 5 bases to trimming and J lost 3 bases; unmatched junction nucleotides: 4. CDR1 and CDR2 from the germline V gene are SGHTA and FQGNSA. For the CDR3, the DNA is TGTGCCAGCAGCCCCCGGACAGGGGACACCGGGGAGCTGTTTTTT. This gives the protein CASSPRTGDTGELFF. Complete variable domain (other parts from reference TRBV7-2 and TRBJ2-2): GAGVSQSPSNKVTEKGKDVELRCDPISGHTALYWYRQSLGQGLEFLIYFQGNSAPDKSGLPSDRFSAERTGGSVSTLTIQRTQQEDSAVYLCASSPRTGDTGELFFGEGSRLTVL.

The chain links TRBV7-2 to TRBJ2-5; D not certain. Deletions cut 0 bases from V and 5 bases from J, with 25 bases between. The germline CDR1 and CDR2 sequences are SGHTA and FQGNSA. The CDR3 is made up of 19 amino acids. The CDR3 bases are TGTGCCAGCAGCTTAGCGATACTATCGGGTGGTCGTGGCAAGGAGACCCAGTACTTC. Translated, it gives CASSLAILSGGRGKETQYF.

This clonotype occurred a few times. The rearrangement links TRBV7-2 to TRBJ1-4, with D possibly matching TRBD1 (6 bases). The CDR3 is 14 amino acids. Trimming stripped 8 bases from V and 6 bases from J, with 16 bases between. From germline, CDR1 is SGHTA and CDR2 FQGNSA. The CDR3 protein is CASSRTVGHEKLFF. The CDR3 nucleotides read TGTGCCAGCTCGAGGACAGTGGGTCATGAAAAACTGTTTTTT.

This clonotype was recorded a few times. The CDR3 coding sequence is TGTGCCAGCAGCCACCCGGGGGTCCATGAGCAGTTCTTC. It is translated as CASSHPGVHEQFF. V and J are TRBV11-1 and TRBJ2-1; D may be TRBD2 (6 bases). V lost 5 bases and J lost 8, with 13 bases in between. Germline CDR1 SGHAT, CDR2 FQDESV (reference sequence). CDR3 length: 13 amino acids.

The V gene is TRBV7-9, the J gene TRBJ1-6; the D gene is possibly TRBD1 (5 bases). Germline V CDR1 and CDR2: SEHNR, FQNEAQ (reference sequence). This CDR3 has 14 amino acids. With 1 base removed from V and 5 bases from J, the gap between germline ends came to 6 bases. CDR3 bases: TGTGCCAGCAGCTTAGTCAGGGATAATTCACCCCTCCACTTT. Protein: CASSLVRDNSPLHF.

The V gene is TRBV6-5, the J gene TRBJ2-7, with 12 bases aligning to TRBD2. Germline CDR1 MNHEY, CDR2 SVGAGI. The trim removed 4 bases at V and 3 bases at J, leaving 4 bases unmatched. The CDR3 contains 15 residues. DNA of the CDR3: TGTGCCAGCAGTTCTCGACTAGCGGGGGTCTACGAGCAGTACTTC. This gives the protein CASSSRLAGVYEQYF.